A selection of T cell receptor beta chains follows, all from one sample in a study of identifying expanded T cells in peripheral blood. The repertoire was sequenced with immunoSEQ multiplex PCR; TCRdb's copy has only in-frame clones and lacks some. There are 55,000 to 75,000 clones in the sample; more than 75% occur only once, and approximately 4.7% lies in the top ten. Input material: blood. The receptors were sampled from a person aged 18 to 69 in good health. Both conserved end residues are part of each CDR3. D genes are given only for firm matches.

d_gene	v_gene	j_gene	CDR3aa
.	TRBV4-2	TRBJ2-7	CASSQDTAVSYEQYF
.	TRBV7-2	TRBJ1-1	CASSLLSRLNTEAFF
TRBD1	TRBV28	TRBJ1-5	CASSSVIQGVDNQPQHF
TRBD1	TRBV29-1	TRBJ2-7	CSVRTGSLLYEQYF
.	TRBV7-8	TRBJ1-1	CASSPTVYAEAFF
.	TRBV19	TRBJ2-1	CASRRGKSEQFF
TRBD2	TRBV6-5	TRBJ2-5	CASSYSGTSGQETQYF
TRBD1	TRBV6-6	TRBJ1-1	CASTTGTGGNTEAFF
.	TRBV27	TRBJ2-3	CASSLGTGGSIGADTQYF
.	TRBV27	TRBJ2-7	CASSLGRGAEQYF
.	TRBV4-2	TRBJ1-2	CASSQEARRVYGYTF
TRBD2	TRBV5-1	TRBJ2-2	CASSSGGRNTGELFF
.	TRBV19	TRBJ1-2	CASYRDGYTF
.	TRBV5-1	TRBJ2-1	CASSLDDTQEFF
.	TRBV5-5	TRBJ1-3	CASSLGPSGNTIYF
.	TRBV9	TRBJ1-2	CASSVNGAGYTF
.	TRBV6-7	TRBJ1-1	CASSDAGKDSTVNTEAFF
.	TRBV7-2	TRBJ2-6	CASILEDSGANVLTF
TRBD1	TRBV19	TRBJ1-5	CASSVGQGGQPQHF
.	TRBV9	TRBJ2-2	CASKVGVTGELFF
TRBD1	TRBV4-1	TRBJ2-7	CASSQEFATGGAYEQYF
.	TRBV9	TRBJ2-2	CASNLGGSGELFF
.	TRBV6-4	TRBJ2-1	CASSDGESSYNEQFF
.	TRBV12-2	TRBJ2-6	CASRDLTRGQACSGANVLTF
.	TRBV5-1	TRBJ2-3	CASSLAGEDTQYF
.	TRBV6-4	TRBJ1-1	CASSGRWGADTEAFF
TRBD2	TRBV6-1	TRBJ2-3	CASTVEEAGADTQYF
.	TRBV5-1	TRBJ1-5	CASSLQGYSNQPQHF
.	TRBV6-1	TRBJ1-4	CASTYRENEKLFF
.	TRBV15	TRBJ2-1	CATSRVATDRQFF
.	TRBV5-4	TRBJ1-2	CASSSYRELYGYTF
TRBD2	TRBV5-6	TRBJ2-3	CASTQREFTDTQYF
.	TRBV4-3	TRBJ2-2	CASSQDTGELFF
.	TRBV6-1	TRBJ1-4	CASSDGSGGEKLFF
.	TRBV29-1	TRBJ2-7	CSVAYLGGIYEQYF